This is a list of T cell receptor beta chains from one sample in a study of T cells in Graves' hyperthyroidism and ophthalmopathy. TCRdb fed the multiplex PCR reads into MiXCR, producing one record per CDR3 protein. Of 450,000 to 650,000 distinct CDR3 sequences listed, approximately 15% are singletons. Sequencing input: blood. The receptor source for this set is a woman aged 18-29 years with Graves' ophthalmopathy. Each CDR3 is given with its conserved first and last residue. The order of the fields is CDR3 DNA, CDR3 protein, D gene, J gene, V gene, clone size. The D gene is left open where the match is weak. Size tells how often a clone was seen (once, few, many) or the class of an expanded clone, and some rows leave it out.

TGTGCCAGCAGTTCGGGGGGAGCGGACGAGCAGTACTTC | CASSSGGADEQYF | TRBD2 | TRBJ2-7 | TRBV12-3/TRBV12-4 | .
TGTGCCAGCAGCTTAAATTGGCGGGAGGGTACAGAGACCCAGTACTTC | CASSLNWREGTETQYF | TRBD2 | TRBJ2-5 | TRBV7-2 | few
TGTGCCAGCAGTTCCTCCGGGACAGGGCCCTATGGCTACACCTTC | CASSSSGTGPYGYTF | TRBD1 | TRBJ1-2 | TRBV28 | many
TGTGCCAGCTCACCATCGACTAGCGGGGGTGGAAATGAGCAGTTCTTC | CASSPSTSGGGNEQFF | TRBD2 | TRBJ2-1 | TRBV18 | .
TGTGCCAGCAGCCCCCAGGCCCAGGACTACGAGCAGTACTTC | CASSPQAQDYEQYF | . | TRBJ2-7 | TRBV4-2 | few
TGTGCCAGCGGACAGAATTCACCCCTCCACTTT | CASGQNSPLHF | . | TRBJ1-6 | TRBV2 | many
TGTGCCACCAGTGACCAAGATGGGACCGCCCACTATGGCTACACCTTC | CATSDQDGTAHYGYTF | . | TRBJ1-2 | TRBV24-1 | many
TGCAGTGCTAGAGCAAGGACAGGGGCTGGGGAGACCCAGTACTTC | CSARARTGAGETQYF | TRBD1 | TRBJ2-5 | TRBV20-1 | many
TGCAGTGCTAGTTGGGCGGGTCTAGCGGGAGGAATAGGGGAGCAGTACTTC | CSASWAGLAGGIGEQYF | TRBD2 | TRBJ2-7 | TRBV20-1 | few
TGTGCCAGCAGCTCGCGGACAGGGTCCTCCTACGAGCAGTACTTC | CASSSRTGSSYEQYF | TRBD1 | TRBJ2-7 | TRBV9 | many
TGCAGTGCTAGTCGAGAGTCTGAAAAACTGTTTTTT | CSASRESEKLFF | . | TRBJ1-4 | TRBV20-1 | few
TGTGCCAGCAGCCCGGAGCTAGGCTCACCCCTCCACTTT | CASSPELGSPLHF | . | TRBJ1-6 | TRBV3-1 | .
TGTGCCAGCGGGACTATCCAGACCCAGTACTTC | CASGTIQTQYF | TRBD2 | TRBJ2-5 | TRBV12-3/TRBV12-4 | many
TGCGCCAGCAGCCAAGATCGGGGGGGCGGGCAGTACTTC | CASSQDRGGGQYF | TRBD2 | TRBJ2-7 | TRBV4-3 | few
TGTGCCAGCAGCCAAGATGGTCGGACAGGCAATCAGCCCCAGCATTTT | CASSQDGRTGNQPQHF | . | TRBJ1-5 | TRBV4-2 | .
TGTGCCAGCAGCGCGGGAGGGCCGAGTGAGCAGTTCTTC | CASSAGGPSEQFF | TRBD2 | TRBJ2-1 | TRBV13 | many
TGTGCCTGGAATAAGGGGGCAGGACAGCCCCAGCATTTT | CAWNKGAGQPQHF | TRBD1 | TRBJ1-5 | TRBV30 | many
TGTGCCAGCAGCCAATTTGGGATCACCTATGGCTACACCTTC | CASSQFGITYGYTF | . | TRBJ1-2 | TRBV3-1 | .
TGTGCCAGCAGCACTGGGGATCTCAACATTCAGTACTTC | CASSTGDLNIQYF | . | TRBJ2-4 | TRBV12-3/TRBV12-4 | few
TGCAGAGACCTCGAAATACCCCCCACAGATACGCAGTATTTT | CRDLEIPPTDTQYF | . | TRBJ2-3 | TRBV20-1 | many
TGCGCCAGCAGCTTGTTTGGGTTCGCAGAGACCCAGTACTTC | CASSLFGFAETQYF | . | TRBJ2-5 | TRBV5-1 | many
TGTGCCAGCAGCCAAGATCCGAGGGCAGTAGACTACAATGAGCAGTTCTTC | CASSQDPRAVDYNEQFF | . | TRBJ2-1 | TRBV7-8 | .
TGTGCCATCACCCCGAGACAAGAACAAGCCTCTACTAACTATGGCTACACCTTC | CAITPRQEQASTNYGYTF | . | TRBJ1-2 | TRBV10-3 | few
TGTGCCAGCAGCTTGGACCTAATAGGGGGTGGCACAGATACGCAGTATTTT | CASSLDLIGGGTDTQYF | . | TRBJ2-3 | TRBV5-5 | many
TGTGCCAGTAGTATTGGGCTGGCTACAGGGGAACAGCAGTTCTTC | CASSIGLATGEQQFF | TRBD1 | TRBJ2-1 | TRBV19 | few
TGCAGTGCCAAGAGGGAAGTAGCGGGACTCACAGATACGCAGTATTTT | CSAKREVAGLTDTQYF | TRBD2 | TRBJ2-3 | TRBV20-1 | many
TGTGCCAGCAGTTTAATAGCGGGACAGAGGACAGATACGCAGTATTTT | CASSLIAGQRTDTQYF | . | TRBJ2-3 | TRBV9 | few
TGCGCCAGCAGATCAGGACAGCTCGCAACTAATGAAAAACTGTTTTTT | CASRSGQLATNEKLFF | . | TRBJ1-4 | TRBV4-3 | .
TGTGCCAGCAAGACAGGGGACACTGAAGCTTTCTTT | CASKTGDTEAFF | TRBD1 | TRBJ1-1 | TRBV28 | many
TGCGCCAGCAGCCAAGATGGGGGGGGGGGACAGCCCCAGCATTTT | CASSQDGGGGQPQHF | . | TRBJ1-5 | TRBV4-3 | .
TGTGCCAGCAGCCTTAGCGGGAGAGGGCGAGAGACCCAGTACTTC | CASSLSGRGRETQYF | TRBD2 | TRBJ2-5 | TRBV11-2 | few
TGTGCCAGCAGTGCCGCCGGGACATTTAGCAATCAGCCCCAGCATTTT | CASSAAGTFSNQPQHF | . | TRBJ1-5 | TRBV28 | .
TGTGCCAGCAGTTCTTGGGACATTCAGTACTTC | CASSSWDIQYF | . | TRBJ2-4 | TRBV12-3/TRBV12-4 | many
TGTGCCAGCACCTCCGAGACAGGTTATTCCTACGAGCAGTACTTC | CASTSETGYSYEQYF | . | TRBJ2-7 | TRBV12-3/TRBV12-4 | .
TGCAGTGCTAGTTCCAGGGACGAGCAGTACTTC | CSASSRDEQYF | . | TRBJ2-7 | TRBV20-1 | many
TGTGCCTGGAGTGTATCGGGGCACGCTTTCTTT | CAWSVSGHAFF | . | TRBJ1-1 | TRBV30 | many
TGTGCCAGCTCACCACCTATCTTACTCAATGAGCAGTTCTTC | CASSPPILLNEQFF | . | TRBJ2-1 | TRBV18 | .
TGCAGTGCTCAAGCCCGGGAGAGGGTTGGCACTGAAGCTTTCTTT | CSAQARERVGTEAFF | . | TRBJ1-1 | TRBV20-1 | many
TGTGCCAGCAGCCACCTAGCGGGAGGGGCTCAGACCCAGTACTTC | CASSHLAGGAQTQYF | TRBD2 | TRBJ2-5 | TRBV28 | many
TGTGCCACCAGTCAGGGGGGCGAGCAGTACTTC | CATSQGGEQYF | . | TRBJ2-7 | TRBV24-1 | many
TGTGCCAGCTCCCCCACAGGGGCGCGTCGGACTGAAGCTTTCTTT | CASSPTGARRTEAFF | TRBD1 | TRBJ1-1 | TRBV18 | .
TGTGCCAGCAGTGAAGGGACAGGGGGCTTAGAGACCCAGTACTTC | CASSEGTGGLETQYF | TRBD1 | TRBJ2-5 | TRBV2 | .
TGCAGTGCTAGTTTGCCGACTAGCAATGAGCAGTTCTTC | CSASLPTSNEQFF | . | TRBJ2-1 | TRBV20-1 | .
TGTGCCAGCAGGGACGGAGGAAGGCAAGAGACCCAGTACTTC | CASRDGGRQETQYF | . | TRBJ2-5 | TRBV6-1 | many